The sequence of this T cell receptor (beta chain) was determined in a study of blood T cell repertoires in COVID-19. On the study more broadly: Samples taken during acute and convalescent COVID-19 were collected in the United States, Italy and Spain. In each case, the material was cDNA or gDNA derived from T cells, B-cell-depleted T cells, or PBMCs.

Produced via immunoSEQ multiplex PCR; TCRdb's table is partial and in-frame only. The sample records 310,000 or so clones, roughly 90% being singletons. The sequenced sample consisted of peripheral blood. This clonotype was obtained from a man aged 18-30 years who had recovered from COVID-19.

The CDR3 DNA is TGTGCCAGCAGCCCGTGGGACACCTCCTATAATTCACCCCTCCACTTT. Amino acid sequence: CASSPWDTSYNSPLHF. The chain employs TRBV6-2 or TRBV6-3 and TRBJ1-6; tentatively, D is TRBD1 (6 bases). Looked up from germline, CDR1 is MNHEY and CDR2 is SVGEGT. CDR3 length: 16 amino acids. The V and J ends lost 6 bases and 0 bases respectively, with 12 bases between them.